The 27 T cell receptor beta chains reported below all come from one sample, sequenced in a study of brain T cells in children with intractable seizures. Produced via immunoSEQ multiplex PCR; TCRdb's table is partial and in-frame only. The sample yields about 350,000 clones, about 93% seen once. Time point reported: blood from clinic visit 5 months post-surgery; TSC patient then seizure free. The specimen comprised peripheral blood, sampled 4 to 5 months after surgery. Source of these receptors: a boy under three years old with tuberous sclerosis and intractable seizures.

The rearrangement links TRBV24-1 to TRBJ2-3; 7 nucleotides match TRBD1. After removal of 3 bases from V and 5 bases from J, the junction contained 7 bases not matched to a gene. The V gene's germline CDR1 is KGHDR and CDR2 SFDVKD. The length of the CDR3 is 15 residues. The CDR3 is CATSDARQGIDTQYF. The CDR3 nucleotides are TGTGCCACCAGTGATGCTAGACAGGGTATAGATACGCAGTATTTT.

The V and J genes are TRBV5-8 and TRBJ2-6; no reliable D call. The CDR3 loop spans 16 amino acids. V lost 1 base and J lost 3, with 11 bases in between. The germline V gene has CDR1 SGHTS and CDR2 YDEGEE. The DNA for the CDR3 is TGTGCCAGCAGCTTGTATTGGCAGATTGGGGCCAACGTCCTGACTTTC. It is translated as CASSLYWQIGANVLTF.

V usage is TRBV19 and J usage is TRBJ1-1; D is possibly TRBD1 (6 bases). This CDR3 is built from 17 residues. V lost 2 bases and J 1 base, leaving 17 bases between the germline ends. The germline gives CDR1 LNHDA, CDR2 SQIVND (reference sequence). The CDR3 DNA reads TGTGCCAGTAGTATATTGGGGGCGGGGGAATCGAACACTGAAGCTTTCTTT. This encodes CASSILGAGESNTEAFF.

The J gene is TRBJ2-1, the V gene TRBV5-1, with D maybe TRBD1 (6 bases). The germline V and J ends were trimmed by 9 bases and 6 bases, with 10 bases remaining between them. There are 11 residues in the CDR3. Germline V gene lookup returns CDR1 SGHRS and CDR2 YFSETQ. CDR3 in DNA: TGCGCCACCGAACAGGGCAATGAGCAGTTCTTC. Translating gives CATEQGNEQFF.

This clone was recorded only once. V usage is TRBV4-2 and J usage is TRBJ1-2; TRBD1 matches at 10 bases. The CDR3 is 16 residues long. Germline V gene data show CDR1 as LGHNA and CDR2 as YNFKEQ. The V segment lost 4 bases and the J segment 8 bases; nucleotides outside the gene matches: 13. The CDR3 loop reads CASSLGIGQGVKGYTF. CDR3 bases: TGTGCCAGCAGCCTTGGGATTGGACAGGGGGTAAAAGGCTACACCTTC.

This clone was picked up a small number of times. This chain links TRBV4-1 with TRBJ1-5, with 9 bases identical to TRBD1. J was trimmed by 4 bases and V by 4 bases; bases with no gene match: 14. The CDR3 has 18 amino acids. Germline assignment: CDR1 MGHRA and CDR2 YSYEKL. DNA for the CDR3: TGCGCCAGCAGCCCACCGGGACAGGGATTGTTGGGGAATCAGCCCCAGCATTTT. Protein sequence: CASSPPGQGLLGNQPQHF.

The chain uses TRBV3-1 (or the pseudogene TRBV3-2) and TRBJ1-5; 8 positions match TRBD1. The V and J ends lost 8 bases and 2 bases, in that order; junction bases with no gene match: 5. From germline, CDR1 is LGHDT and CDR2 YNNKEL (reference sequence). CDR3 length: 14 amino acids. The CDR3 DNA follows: TGTGCCAGCTCCCCGACAGGGGGCAATCAGCCCCAGCATTTT. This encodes CASSPTGGNQPQHF.

CDR3 in DNA: TGTGCCAGCAGCCCCGGGACTAGTTTTGGAGATACGCAGTATTTT. It specifies CASSPGTSFGDTQYF. The rearrangement joins TRBV7-9 to TRBJ2-3, with 8 positions matching TRBD2. Germline CDR1 and CDR2: SEHNR and FQNEAQ (reference sequence). The CDR3 loop spans 15 amino acids. With V trimmed by 5 bases and J by 5 bases, 9 bases remained unmatched.

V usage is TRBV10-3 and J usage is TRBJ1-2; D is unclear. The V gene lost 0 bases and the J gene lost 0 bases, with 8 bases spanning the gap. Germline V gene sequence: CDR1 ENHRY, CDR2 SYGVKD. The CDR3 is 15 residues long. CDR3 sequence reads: CAISESLASNYGYTF. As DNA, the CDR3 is TGTGCCATCAGTGAGTCGTTGGCTTCTAACTATGGCTACACCTTC.

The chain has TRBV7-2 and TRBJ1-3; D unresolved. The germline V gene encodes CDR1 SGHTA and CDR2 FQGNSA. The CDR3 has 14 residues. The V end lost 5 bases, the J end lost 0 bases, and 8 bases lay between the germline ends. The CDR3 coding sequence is TGTGCCAGCAGCCCCCGGGTCTCTGGAAACACCATATATTTT. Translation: CASSPRVSGNTIYF.

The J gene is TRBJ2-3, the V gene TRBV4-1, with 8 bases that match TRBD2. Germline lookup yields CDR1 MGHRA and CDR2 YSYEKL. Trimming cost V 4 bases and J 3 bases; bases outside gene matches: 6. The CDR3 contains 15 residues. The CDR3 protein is CASSLSGKETDTQYF. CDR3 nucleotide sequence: TGCGCCAGCAGCCTTAGCGGGAAAGAGACAGATACGCAGTATTTT.

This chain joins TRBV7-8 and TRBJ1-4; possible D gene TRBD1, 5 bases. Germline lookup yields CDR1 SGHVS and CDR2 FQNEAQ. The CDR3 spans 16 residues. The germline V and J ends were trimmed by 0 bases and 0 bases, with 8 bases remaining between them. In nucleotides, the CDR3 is TGTGCCAGCAGCTTAGCTGTGGGGGCAACTAATGAAAAACTGTTTTTT. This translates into CASSLAVGATNEKLFF.

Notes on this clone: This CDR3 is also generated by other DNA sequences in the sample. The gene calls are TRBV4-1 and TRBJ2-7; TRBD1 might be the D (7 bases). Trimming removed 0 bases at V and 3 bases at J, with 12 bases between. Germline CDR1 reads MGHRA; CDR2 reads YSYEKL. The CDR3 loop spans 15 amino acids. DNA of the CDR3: TGCGCCAGCAGCCAAGACTCAGGGGGGTTCTACGAGCAGTACTTC. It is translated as CASSQDSGGFYEQYF.

CDR3 protein: CASSFSGYEQYF. In DNA form, the CDR3 reads TGTGCCAGCAGCTTCTCCGGCTACGAGCAGTACTTC. The chain is built from TRBV11-3 and TRBJ2-7; D gene uncertain. The CDR3 is made up of 12 amino acids. Trimming removed 3 bases at V and 3 bases at J, with 6 bases between. CDR1 is SGHNT, CDR2 YENEEA, per germline.

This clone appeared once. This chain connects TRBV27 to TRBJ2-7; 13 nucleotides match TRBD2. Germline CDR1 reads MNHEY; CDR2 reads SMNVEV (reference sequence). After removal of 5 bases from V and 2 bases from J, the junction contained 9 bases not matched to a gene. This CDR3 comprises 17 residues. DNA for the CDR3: TGTGCCAGCAGTCGCCAAGGGGGACTAGCGGGACCCTACGAGCAGTACTTC. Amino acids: CASSRQGGLAGPYEQYF.

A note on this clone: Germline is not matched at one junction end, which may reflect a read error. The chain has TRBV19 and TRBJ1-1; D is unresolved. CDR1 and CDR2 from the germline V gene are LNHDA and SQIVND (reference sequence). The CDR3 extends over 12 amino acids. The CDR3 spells CASSQTESRRLF. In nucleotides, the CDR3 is TGTGCCAGTAGCCAGACGGAGAGCCGCCGCCTCTTT.

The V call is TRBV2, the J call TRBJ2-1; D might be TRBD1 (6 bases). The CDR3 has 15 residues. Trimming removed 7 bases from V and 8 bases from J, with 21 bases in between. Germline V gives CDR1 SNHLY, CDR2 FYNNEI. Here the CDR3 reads CASITLGQKGDEQFF. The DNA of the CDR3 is TGTGCCAGCATCACCCTTGGACAGAAGGGCGATGAGCAGTTCTTC.

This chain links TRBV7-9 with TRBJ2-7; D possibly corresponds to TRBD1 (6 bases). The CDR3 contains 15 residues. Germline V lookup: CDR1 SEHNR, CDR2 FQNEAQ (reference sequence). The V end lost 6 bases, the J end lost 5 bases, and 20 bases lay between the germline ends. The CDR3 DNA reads TGTGCCAGCAGGCCCCTAGATAACAGGGTGGACGAGCAGTACTTC. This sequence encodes CASRPLDNRVDEQYF.

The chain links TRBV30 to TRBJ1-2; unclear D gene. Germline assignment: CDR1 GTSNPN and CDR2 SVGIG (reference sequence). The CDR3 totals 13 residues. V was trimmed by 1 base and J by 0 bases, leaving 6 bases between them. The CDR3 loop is CAWSDGSNYGYTF. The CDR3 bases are TGTGCCTGGAGTGACGGCTCTAACTATGGCTACACCTTC.

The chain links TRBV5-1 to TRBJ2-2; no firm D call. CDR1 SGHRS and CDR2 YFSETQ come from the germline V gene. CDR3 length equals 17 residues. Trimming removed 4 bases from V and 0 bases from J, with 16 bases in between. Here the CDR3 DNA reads TGCGCCAGCAGCCCGATCCCGACAAAATCGAACACCGGGGAGCTGTTTTTT. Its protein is CASSPIPTKSNTGELFF.

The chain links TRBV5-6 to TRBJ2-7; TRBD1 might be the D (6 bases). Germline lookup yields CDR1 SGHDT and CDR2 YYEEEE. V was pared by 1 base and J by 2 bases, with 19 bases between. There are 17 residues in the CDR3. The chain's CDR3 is CASSLLRLDRRAYEQYF. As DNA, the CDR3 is TGTGCCAGCAGCTTGCTTCGGCTAGACAGGCGGGCCTACGAGCAGTACTTC.

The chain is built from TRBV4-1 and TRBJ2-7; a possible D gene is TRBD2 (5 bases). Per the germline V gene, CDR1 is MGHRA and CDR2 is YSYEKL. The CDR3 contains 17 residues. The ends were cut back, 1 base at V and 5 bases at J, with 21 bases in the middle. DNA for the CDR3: TGCGCCAGCAGCCAAGGTACCTATCCAACCGCGCGGGACGAGCAGTACTTC. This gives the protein CASSQGTYPTARDEQYF.

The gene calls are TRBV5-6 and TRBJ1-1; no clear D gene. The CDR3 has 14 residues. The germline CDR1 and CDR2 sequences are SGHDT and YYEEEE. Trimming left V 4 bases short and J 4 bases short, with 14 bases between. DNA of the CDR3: TGTGCCAGCAGCCCGGGGAATGGGCGCACTGAAGCTTTCTTT. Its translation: CASSPGNGRTEAFF.

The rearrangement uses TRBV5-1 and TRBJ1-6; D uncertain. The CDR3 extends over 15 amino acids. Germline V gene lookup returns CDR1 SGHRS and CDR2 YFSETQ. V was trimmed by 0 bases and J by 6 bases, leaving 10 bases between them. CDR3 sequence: CASSLAEGPNSPLHF. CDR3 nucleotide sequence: TGCGCCAGCAGCTTGGCCGAGGGTCCTAATTCACCCCTCCACTTT.

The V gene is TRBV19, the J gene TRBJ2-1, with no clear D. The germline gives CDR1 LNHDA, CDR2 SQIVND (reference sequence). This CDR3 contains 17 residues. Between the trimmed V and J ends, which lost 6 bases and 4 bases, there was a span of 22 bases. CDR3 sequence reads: CASSHSSASLTYNEQFF. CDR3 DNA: TGTGCCAGTAGCCACTCCAGCGCGAGTCTCACATACAATGAGCAGTTCTTC.

This chain's CDR3 is CASSQVVRYQETQYF. The CDR3 DNA reads as TGTGCCAGCAGCCAAGTCGTGAGGTACCAAGAGACCCAGTACTTC. The genes are TRBV3-1 (or the pseudogene TRBV3-2) and TRBJ2-5; no firm D call. The CDR3 has 15 residues. The ends were cut back, 1 base at V and 0 bases at J, with 9 bases in the middle. In germline, CDR1 is LGHDT, CDR2 YNNKEL (reference sequence).

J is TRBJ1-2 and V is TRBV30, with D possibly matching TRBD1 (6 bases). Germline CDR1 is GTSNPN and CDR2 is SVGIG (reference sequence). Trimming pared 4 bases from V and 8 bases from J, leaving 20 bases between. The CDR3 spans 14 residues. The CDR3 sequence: CAWKGGGGGPGYTF. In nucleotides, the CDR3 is TGTGCCTGGAAAGGGGGAGGAGGAGGGCCCGGCTACACCTTC. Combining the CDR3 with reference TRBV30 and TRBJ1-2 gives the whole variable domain SQTIHQWPATLVQPVGSPLSLECTVEGTSNPNLYWYRQAAGRGLQLLFYSVGIGQISSEVPQNLSASRPQDRQFILSSKKLLLSDSGFYLCAWKGGGGGPGYTFGSGTRLTVV.